Listed below are T cell receptor beta chains from one sample, sequenced in a study of cytomegalovirus exposure and HLA in healthy donors. Sequencing used immunoSEQ multiplex PCR; TCRdb keeps in-frame clones, though not all of them. The sample holds under 200,000 clones, 70% to 90% seen once. The sequencing input was PBMCs. These TCRs come from a woman between 18 and 29 years old in good health and CMV-seronegative. Each CDR3 is given with its conserved first and last residue. D genes are given only for firm matches. Size is omitted from some rows. Given values are once, few, many or a class for expanded clones.

j_gene	abundance	d_gene	v_gene	len	CDR3aa	CDR3nt
TRBJ2-1	NA	NA	TRBV2	16	CASSESSGSSYNEQFF	TGTGCCAGCAGTGAATCGTCGGGGAGCTCCTACAATGAGCAGTTCTTC
TRBJ2-3	NA	TRBD2	TRBV18	17	CASSLNGLAGGTDTQYF	TGTGCCAGCTCACTGAATGGACTAGCGGGAGGAACAGATACGCAGTATTTT
TRBJ2-7	NA	NA	TRBV6-5	14	CASSYVGSGYEQYF	TGTGCCAGCAGTTACGTGGGTTCGGGTTACGAGCAGTACTTC
TRBJ1-2	NA	NA	TRBV18	15	CASSPSGETNYGYTF	TGTGCCAGCTCACCATCGGGGGAAACTAACTATGGCTACACCTTC
TRBJ1-5	NA	NA	TRBV6-6	16	CASSYPQVASNQPQHF	TGTGCCAGCAGTTACCCGCAGGTCGCTAGCAATCAGCCCCAGCATTTT
TRBJ2-3	NA	NA	TRBV27	15	CASSPIEVSTDTQYF	TGTGCCAGCAGTCCAATAGAGGTTAGCACAGATACGCAGTATTTT
TRBJ2-6	once	NA	TRBV27	15	CASSLLRSGANVLTF	TGTGCCAGCAGTTTACTCCGCTCTGGGGCCAACGTCCTGACTTTC
TRBJ1-3	NA	TRBD1	TRBV7-2	17	CASSFVGQGVSGNTIYF	TGTGCCAGCAGCTTCGTAGGACAGGGAGTCTCTGGAAACACCATATATTTT
TRBJ2-7	NA	NA	TRBV29-1	14	CSENGQAATYEQYF	TGCAGCGAGAATGGGCAGGCAGCTACCTACGAGCAGTACTTC
TRBJ2-5	few	NA	TRBV19	12	CASSPGQETQYF	TGTGCCAGTAGTCCAGGGCAAGAGACCCAGTACTTC
TRBJ1-1	NA	TRBD1	TRBV7-8	19	CASSLGYRGRRDMNTEAFF	TGTGCCAGCAGCTTAGGTTACAGGGGGCGCCGTGATATGAACACTGAAGCTTTCTTT
TRBJ2-2	once	NA	TRBV7-9	15	CASSLDLSHTGELFF	TGTGCCAGCAGCTTAGATCTGTCCCACACCGGGGAGCTGTTTTTT
TRBJ1-2	NA	NA	TRBV5-4	14	CASSLDRGYNGYTF	TGTGCCAGCAGCTTGGACCGGGGTTACAATGGCTACACCTTC
TRBJ2-6	NA	NA	TRBV27	18	CASSPRGNFFSGANVLTF	TGTGCCAGCAGCCCCCGGGGTAACTTCTTTTCTGGGGCCAACGTCCTGACTTTC
TRBJ2-3	few	NA	TRBV27	14	CASSPQGFADTQYF	TGTGCCAGCAGCCCACAGGGTTTCGCAGATACGCAGTATTTT
TRBJ2-1	few	NA	TRBV6-1	13	CASTRLAPNEQFF	TGTGCCAGCACCAGGCTAGCGCCTAATGAGCAGTTCTTC
TRBJ1-3	NA	NA	TRBV9	15	CASSVRDNPGNTIYF	TGTGCCAGCAGCGTTCGGGACAATCCTGGAAACACCATATATTTT
TRBJ2-1	NA	TRBD1	TRBV5-1	17	CASSLEFWDRERNEQFF	TGCGCCAGCAGCTTGGAATTTTGGGACAGGGAACGCAATGAGCAGTTCTTC
TRBJ2-7	NA	TRBD1	TRBV19	15	CASSRTGEYSYEQYF	TGTGCCAGTAGTCGAACAGGGGAATACTCCTACGAGCAGTACTTC
TRBJ1-3	NA	TRBD1	TRBV2	15	CASSETGGGGNTIYF	TGTGCCAGCAGTGAGACAGGGGGTGGTGGAAACACCATATATTTT
TRBJ2-7	NA	TRBD1	TRBV28	17	CASSRSRNRGPAYEQYF	TGTGCCAGCAGTCGTAGTAGAAACAGGGGGCCTGCCTACGAGCAGTACTTC
TRBJ2-3	NA	NA	TRBV6-1	15	CASSGRDVRVDTQYF	TGTGCCAGCAGTGGGCGGGACGTCCGGGTAGATACGCAGTATTTT
TRBJ2-7	NA	NA	TRBV28	16	CASGRTGTISHYEQYF	TGTGCCAGCGGACGGACAGGGACTATTTCTCACTACGAGCAGTACTTC
TRBJ2-7	NA	NA	TRBV25-1	11	CASGHPYEQYF	TGTGCCAGCGGCCACCCCTACGAGCAGTACTTC
TRBJ1-2	NA	NA	TRBV28	12	CASSPDSYGYTF	TGTGCCAGCAGCCCGGACAGCTATGGCTACACCTTC
TRBJ2-1	NA	NA	TRBV18	14	CASSPRRDTNEQFF	TGTGCCAGCTCACCACGCCGGGACACGAATGAGCAGTTCTTC
TRBJ2-1	NA	TRBD2	TRBV15	15	CATSRTSGIGNEQFF	TGTGCCACCAGCCGGACTAGCGGGATAGGCAATGAGCAGTTCTTC
TRBJ2-7	NA	NA	TRBV18	14	CASSLIDRSYEQYF	TGTGCCAGCTCCCTCATTGACAGGTCCTACGAGCAGTACTTC
TRBJ2-3	NA	NA	TRBV7-6	14	CASSQGVGTDTQYF	TGTGCCAGCAGTCAAGGAGTGGGCACAGATACGCAGTATTTT
TRBJ2-1	NA	NA	TRBV4-1	12	CASSQDGGYGFF	TGCGCCAGCAGCCAAGATGGGGGGTACGGGTTCTTC
TRBJ2-3	NA	NA	TRBV19	14	CASSITTITDTQYF	TGTGCCAGTAGTATAACAACCATCACAGATACGCAGTATTTT
TRBJ1-2	NA	NA	TRBV10-3	13	CATTPAGNYGYTF	TGTGCCACCACCCCGGCGGGAAACTATGGCTACACCTTC
TRBJ2-3	NA	TRBD2	TRBV11-2	17	CASSTRLAGGGTDTQYF	TGTGCCAGCAGCACACGACTAGCGGGAGGGGGGACAGATACGCAGTATTTT
TRBJ2-1	NA	NA	TRBV7-8	17	CASSRSLGRGLRNEQFF	TGTGCCAGCAGCCGAAGTTTAGGGCGGGGGCTCAGAAATGAGCAGTTCTTC
TRBJ2-7	NA	TRBD2	TRBV6-1	14	CASSGGGLGYEQYF	TGTGCCAGCAGTGGGGGAGGGCTAGGCTACGAGCAGTACTTC
TRBJ2-1	NA	NA	TRBV4-1	13	CASSSRTYNEQFF	TGCGCCAGCAGCTCCCGAACTTACAATGAGCAGTTCTTC
TRBJ2-7	NA	NA	TRBV28	13	CASSGADPYEQYF	TGTGCCAGCTCAGGAGCGGACCCCTACGAGCAGTACTTC
TRBJ1-1	once	NA	TRBV19	12	CASSQTVSRAFF	TGTGCCAGTAGTCAGACGGTCTCTAGGGCTTTCTTT
TRBJ1-6	NA	NA	TRBV4-2	16	CASSQDPGSGNSPLHF	TGTGCCAGCAGCCAAGATCCCGGGTCGGGTAATTCACCCCTCCACTTT